This section outlines one TCR beta chain sequence together with its context. Use of 60 Vbeta and 13 Jbeta primers characterized the PCR. Method: immunoSEQ multiplex PCR; TCRdb's copy keeps in-frame clones and lacks some. The sample holds 150,000 to 250,000 clones, more than 75% seen once. The sample belongs to a study of cytomegalovirus exposure and HLA in healthy donors. The CDR3 length is 14 residues. The V end lost 4 bases, the J end lost 4 bases, and 12 bases lay between the germline ends. Germline CDR1 SGHDT, CDR2 YYEEEE. V and J are TRBV5-6 and TRBJ2-1, with a possible D match to TRBD1 (6 bases). This sequence originates from a woman between 50 and 59 years old in good health and CMV-seropositive. Source material: PBMCs. In nucleotides, the CDR3 is TGTGCCAGCAGCCTCACGGACAGTTACAATGAGCAGTTCTTC. This encodes CASSLTDSYNEQFF.